The rows below give T cell receptor beta chains drawn from one sample of a study of cytomegalovirus exposure and HLA in healthy donors. Assay used: immunoSEQ multiplex PCR; TCRdb lists only in-frame clones, some missing. Here the sample spans fewer than 250,000 clones, almost 75% being singletons. The sequencing sample was made of PBMCs. The receptors originated from a woman aged 25 to 45 in good health and CMV-seropositive. Each CDR3 is given with its conserved first and last residue. The D gene is left open where the match is weak.

>NA|TRBJ1-1|TRBV28
CASSPKPGRAMNTEAFF
TGTGCCAGCAGCCCCAAACCCGGGAGAGCCATGAACACTGAAGCTTTCTTT
>NA|TRBJ2-7|TRBV6-5
CASSSGGATYEQYF
TGTGCCAGCAGTTCCGGCGGCGCGACCTACGAGCAGTACTTC
>NA|TRBJ1-2|TRBV6-6
CALGGGMYGYTF
TGCGCGTTGGGCGGAGGGATGTATGGCTACACCTTC
>NA|TRBJ2-7|TRBV5-1
CASSFPDSPSEQYF
TGCGCCAGCAGCTTTCCGGACTCCCCCAGCGAGCAGTACTTC
>TRBD1|TRBJ2-1|TRBV7-9
CASSPQGATYNEQFF
TGTGCCAGCAGCCCCCAGGGGGCCACCTACAATGAGCAGTTCTTC
>TRBD2|TRBJ2-7|TRBV11-2
CASSYTSGSLPYEQYF
TGTGCCAGCAGCTATACTAGCGGTTCTTTACCCTACGAGCAGTACTTC
>NA|TRBJ2-7|TRBV28
CASSLARGEDGSEQYF
TGTGCCAGCAGTTTGGCAAGGGGCGAGGATGGAAGCGAGCAGTACTTC
>TRBD1|TRBJ1-1|TRBV18
CASSNEGANTEAFF
TGTGCCAGCTCAAATGAGGGGGCGAACACTGAAGCTTTCTTT
>TRBD2|TRBJ2-3|TRBV7-9
CASSLAGGLAGADTQYF
TGTGCCAGCAGCTTAGCGGGAGGTCTAGCGGGAGCAGATACGCAGTATTTT
>NA|TRBJ1-2|TRBV27
CASSFTGGGYGYTF
TGTGCCAGCAGTTTTACCGGTGGGGGGTATGGCTACACCTTC
>TRBD1|TRBJ2-7|TRBV9
CASSPREGQGGRGYEQYF
TGTGCCAGCAGTCCGAGGGAGGGACAGGGGGGCCGGGGCTACGAGCAGTACTTC